Listed here are 10 T cell receptor beta chains from one sample, sequenced in a study of blood T cell repertoires in COVID-19. Clones were sequenced by immunoSEQ multiplex PCR, and TCRdb holds only the in-frame ones, with some missing. The sample carries 250,000 or so clones, 88% recorded once. Specimen: peripheral blood. Receptors originate from a woman between 35 and 50 years old who had recovered from COVID-19.

This clone has only one observation. The CDR3 spells CASSTRFRAGRSSYNEQFF. CDR3 nucleotides: TGTGCCAGCAGTACCCGTTTTAGGGCAGGGCGGTCTTCCTACAATGAGCAGTTCTTC. The rearrangement links TRBV27 to TRBJ2-1, with D tentatively TRBD1 (5 bases). V was pared by 5 bases and J by 1 base, with 24 bases between. The CDR3 is 19 residues long. CDR1 is MNHEY, CDR2 SMNVEV, per germline (reference sequence).

The rearrangement uses TRBV7-8 and TRBJ1-5; weak D call: TRBD1 (6 bases). The germline CDR1 and CDR2 sequences are SGHVS and FQNEAQ. V gave up 0 bases and J gave up 5 bases, with 14 bases separating them. CDR3 size: 16 residues. CDR3 loop: CASSLAGARQHQPQHF. The CDR3 DNA is TGTGCCAGCAGCTTAGCGGGGGCCCGACAGCATCAGCCCCAGCATTTT.

The V call is TRBV13, the J call TRBJ1-1; 7 positions match TRBD1. CDR3 length equals 16 residues. Per the germline V gene, CDR1 is PRHDT and CDR2 is FYEKMQ (reference sequence). With V trimmed by 3 bases and J by 7 bases, 14 bases remained unmatched. The CDR3 sequence is CASSLGSGQGGGEAFF. CDR3 nucleotides: TGTGCCAGCAGCTTGGGGTCAGGGCAGGGGGGTGGTGAAGCTTTCTTT.

The chain employs TRBV11-2 and TRBJ1-3; maybe TRBD1 (6 bases). Germline values: CDR1 SGHAT, CDR2 FQNNGV. This CDR3 is built from 16 residues. The ends were cut back, 10 bases at V and 0 bases at J, with 19 bases in the middle. The CDR3 DNA is TGTGCCACCGGGGGGGGCGGGCCTCTCTCTGGAAACACCATATATTTT. This translates into CATGGGGPLSGNTIYF.

The sample holds one count of this clone. The chain has TRBV4-2 and TRBJ1-1; 7 nucleotides align to TRBD1. The trim removed 7 bases at V and 1 base at J, leaving 6 bases unmatched. Germline values: CDR1 LGHNA, CDR2 YNFKEQ. The CDR3 is 14 residues long. The CDR3 nucleotides are TGTGCCAGCACCCAGGGGGGACCGAACACTGAAGCTTTCTTT. It yields the protein CASTQGGPNTEAFF.

This chain uses TRBV5-1 with TRBJ2-3; TRBD1 might be the D (5 bases). Germline V lookup: CDR1 SGHRS, CDR2 YFSETQ. The V and J ends lost 8 bases and 0 bases respectively, with 10 bases between them. The CDR3 is 13 residues long. The CDR3 protein is CASGADSTDTQYF. The DNA of the CDR3 is TGCGCCAGTGGGGCAGATAGCACAGATACGCAGTATTTT.

The chain links TRBV11-2 to TRBJ1-1, with 7 bases fitting TRBD1. The CDR3 is 12 amino acids. Unmatched junction bases numbered 3, after V lost 4 bases and J lost 7 bases. CDR1 is SGHAT, CDR2 FQNNGV, per germline. The CDR3 is CASSYNRGEAFF. The CDR3 nucleotides are TGTGCCAGCAGCTATAACAGGGGTGAAGCTTTCTTT.

The chain joins TRBV4-3 to TRBJ2-1, with D maybe TRBD2 (7 bases). V was pared by 1 base and J by 6 bases, with 13 bases between. Germline V gene sequence: CDR1 LGHNA, CDR2 YSLEER. The CDR3 length is 15 residues. This CDR3 is CASSQGVGGGNEQFF. CDR3 nucleotide sequence: TGCGCCAGCAGCCAAGGGGTAGGGGGGGGCAATGAGCAGTTCTTC.

V and J are TRBV5-1 and TRBJ2-1; tentative D call: TRBD2 (6 bases). The CDR3 extends over 14 amino acids. Germline V gene sequence: CDR1 SGHRS, CDR2 YFSETQ. Trimming stripped 0 bases from V and 7 bases from J, with 11 bases between. In DNA form, the CDR3 reads TGCGCCAGCAGCTTGGCGGCCGCGGGGAATGAGCAGTTCTTC. It encodes CASSLAAAGNEQFF.

This chain uses TRBV10-3 with TRBJ2-2; 11 bases agree with TRBD2. With 6 bases clipped from V and 3 bases from J, the junction kept 9 bases outside the gene matches. The CDR3 totals 17 residues. Germline V CDR1 and CDR2: ENHRY, SYGVKD. The CDR3 reads CAISQAGLADYTGELFF. Here the CDR3 DNA reads TGTGCCATCAGCCAAGCGGGACTAGCGGACTACACCGGGGAGCTGTTTTTT.